Shown below are 27 T cell receptor beta chains from a single sample sequenced in a study of T-cell reconstitution after alpha-beta-depleted transplantation in children. The TCRbeta library was prepared with unique molecular identifiers. From the PCR reads, TCRdb called clonotypes with MiXCR, one entry per CDR3 protein. Found here are roughly 490,000 distinct CDR3 sequences, 11% of them singletons; the top ten hold about 14%. The sequenced sample was PBMCs, mostly from graft donor cells, obtained 180 days after TCRalphabeta/CD19-depleted stem cell transplant. The receptors here all came from a female patient aged 2-10 years who had a stem cell transplant for aplastic anemia, so the T cells may come from the graft donor.

This clonotype was seen only a few times. V is TRBV9 and J is TRBJ1-5; a possible D gene is TRBD1 (6 bases). The length of the CDR3 is 15 residues. Trimming removed 3 bases from V and 6 bases from J, with 16 bases in between. Per the germline V gene, CDR1 is SGDLS and CDR2 is YYNGEE. CDR3 in amino acids: CASSDQGFLGQPQHF. In DNA form, the CDR3 reads TGTGCCAGCAGCGACCAGGGGTTCTTGGGTCAGCCCCAGCATTTT.

This clonotype showed up many times. The chain has TRBV28 and TRBJ1-5; 9 bases are a match to TRBD1. The germline V gene encodes CDR1 MDHEN and CDR2 SYDVKM. The V and J ends lost 6 bases and 6 bases, in that order; junction bases with no gene match: 9. This CDR3 spans 15 amino acids. The CDR3 DNA is TGTGCCAGCAGCCGAGACAGGGGGATGGGTCAGCCCCAGCATTTT. Residues: CASSRDRGMGQPQHF.

This sequence joins TRBV5-6 and TRBJ2-7; D gene unclear. The CDR3 is made up of 18 amino acids. V dropped 1 base and J dropped 0 bases, with 20 bases sitting between them. Germline V gene sequence: CDR1 SGHDT, CDR2 YYEEEE. CDR3 protein: CASSLLSLAEDPSYEQYF. CDR3 in DNA: TGTGCCAGCAGCTTGCTCTCATTGGCGGAAGACCCCTCCTACGAGCAGTACTTC.

The V gene is TRBV10-3, the J gene TRBJ1-1, with TRBD1 identical over 8 bases. This CDR3 is 15 amino acids long. V gave up 0 bases and J gave up 10 bases; unmatched junction bases: 10. The germline CDR1 and CDR2 sequences are ENHRY and SYGVKD. Here the CDR3 DNA reads TGTGCCATCAGTGAGTCTCCCGGGCAGGGGGCTTTAGCTTTCTTT. This translates into CAISESPGQGALAFF.

This chain uses TRBV18 with TRBJ1-4; no clear D. The CDR3 loop spans 15 amino acids. Germline V gene data show CDR1 as KGHSH and CDR2 as LQKENI. Between the trimmed V and J ends, which lost 3 bases and 2 bases, there was a span of 10 bases. The CDR3 loop is CASSPFRRTNEKLFF. The DNA for the CDR3 is TGTGCCAGCTCACCCTTCCGACGGACTAATGAAAAACTGTTTTTT.

This clonotype appeared a few times. The gene calls are TRBV12-3 or TRBV12-4 and TRBJ1-3; possible D gene TRBD1, 6 bases. Trimming stripped 5 bases from V and 8 bases from J, with 10 bases between. The CDR3 extends over 12 amino acids. The CDR3 region has the DNA TGTGCCAGCAGTAAACAGGGTTACACCATATATTTT. Translated, it gives CASSKQGYTIYF.

This rearrangement joins TRBV7-3 to TRBJ2-3, with 9 bases matching TRBD2. Germline assignment: CDR1 SGHTA and CDR2 FQGTGA. The CDR3 runs to 16 residues. The junction had 11 bases not matched to a gene; V was cut back by 5 bases and J by 5 bases. CDR3 sequence: CASSRLAGTFGDTQYF. The CDR3 DNA reads as TGTGCCAGCAGCCGTCTAGCGGGGACCTTCGGAGATACGCAGTATTTT.

There are a few counts of this clonotype. The chain couples TRBV29-1 to TRBJ2-4, with D unclear. The germline gives CDR1 SQVTM, CDR2 ANQGSEA. The length of the CDR3 is 15 residues. V was trimmed by 7 bases and J by 0 bases, leaving 16 bases between them. In nucleotides, the CDR3 is TGCAGCGCCCGGACGGAGCTTCTAGCCAAAAACATTCAGTACTTC. Amino acid sequence: CSARTELLAKNIQYF. The variable domain in full, with the rest retrieved from reference TRBV29-1 and TRBJ2-4, is SAVISQKPSRDICQRGTSLTIQCQVDSQVTMMFWYRQQPGQSLTLIATANQGSEATYESGFVIDKFPISRPNLTFSTLTVSNMSPEDSSIYLCSARTELLAKNIQYFGAGTRLSVL.

This clonotype was observed many times. V is TRBV7-2 and J is TRBJ2-1; 11 nucleotides line up with TRBD2. The CDR3 has 16 residues. The junction had 3 bases not matched to a gene; V was cut back by 5 bases and J by 0 bases. Germline V gives CDR1 SGHTA, CDR2 FQGNSA. CDR3 in amino acids: CASSAGLAGSYNEQFF. CDR3 in DNA: TGTGCCAGCAGCGCCGGACTAGCGGGCTCCTACAATGAGCAGTTCTTC.

This clonotype was observed at least ten times. The genes are TRBV15 and TRBJ1-6; a weak D match, TRBD1 (5 bases). Trimming stripped 1 base from V and 10 bases from J, with 14 bases between. CDR3 length equals 15 residues. Germline loops: CDR1 LNHNV, CDR2 YYDKDF (reference sequence). CDR3 bases: TGTGCCACCAGCAGAGTAAGCGGGGGACCATCACCCCTCCACTTT. It translates to CATSRVSGGPSPLHF.

Remarks on this clonotype: This may arise from a read error, as a much more abundant clone is one base away. This chain connects TRBV5-1 to TRBJ2-7; TRBD1 matches at 7 bases. Germline V gene lookup returns CDR1 SGHRS and CDR2 YFSETQ. The CDR3 spans 16 residues. V was clipped by 0 bases and J by 3 bases; unmatched bases: 9. The CDR3 here is CASSLAPRQGLYEQYF. In DNA form, the CDR3 reads TGCGCCAGCAGCTTGGCGCCGCGACAGGGCCTCTACGAGCAGTACTTC.

The V gene is TRBV7-6, the J gene TRBJ2-5; D possibly corresponds to TRBD1 (5 bases). CDR1 is SGHVS, CDR2 FNYEAQ, per germline. V was clipped by 7 bases and J by 2 bases, with 11 bases between them. The CDR3 runs to 13 residues. The DNA for the CDR3 is TGTGCCAGCAACCGACAGAAACAAGAGACCCAGTACTTC. Residues: CASNRQKQETQYF. The variable domain in full, with the rest retrieved from reference TRBV7-6 and TRBJ2-5, is GAGVSQSPRYKVTKRGQDVALRCDPISGHVSLYWYRQALGQGPEFLTYFNYEAQQDKSGLPNDRFSAERPEGSISTLTIQRTEQRDSAMYRCASNRQKQETQYFGPGTRLLVL.

This clonotype was counted only a few times. This chain uses TRBV25-1 with TRBJ1-3, with D hard to call. CDR1 MGHDK and CDR2 SYGVNS come from the germline V gene. V was cut by 1 base and J by 0 bases, with 7 bases left in between. CDR3 size: 15 residues. The CDR3 sequence is CASSESEVSGNTIYF. CDR3 nucleotide sequence: TGTGCCAGCAGTGAATCGGAAGTCTCTGGAAACACCATATATTTT.

The CDR3 nucleotides read TGTGCCACCAGCCGTATACAGGGGGCGAACACTGAAGCTTTCTTT. It encodes CATSRIQGANTEAFF. V and J are TRBV15 and TRBJ1-1; 9 nucleotides agree with TRBD1. Germline V gene sequence: CDR1 LNHNV, CDR2 YYDKDF (reference sequence). This CDR3 comprises 15 residues. V gave up 5 bases and J gave up 1 base; unmatched junction bases: 5.

This clonotype showed up just a few times. V gene TRBV11-3 combines with J gene TRBJ2-1; 9 nucleotides agree with TRBD1. Per the germline V gene, CDR1 is SGHNT and CDR2 is YENEEA. With 2 bases clipped from V and 8 bases from J, the junction kept 7 bases outside the gene matches. The CDR3 has 15 residues. The DNA for the CDR3 is TGTGCCAGCAGCTTATTCCAGGACAGGGGCTATGAGCAGTTCTTC. Its protein product is CASSLFQDRGYEQFF. Full variable domain (rest looked up from reference TRBV11-3 and TRBJ2-1): EAGVVQSPRYKIIEKKQPVAFWCNPISGHNTLYWYLQNLGQGPELLIRYENEEAVDDSQLPKDRFSAERLKGVDSTLKIQPAELGDSAVYLCASSLFQDRGYEQFFGPGTRLTVL.

This clonotype was detected a few times. V usage is TRBV4-3 and J usage is TRBJ2-3; D not certain. The germline V gene encodes CDR1 LGHNA and CDR2 YSLEER. Deletions cut 0 bases from V and 5 bases from J, with 12 bases between. The CDR3 covers 15 residues. The CDR3 reads CASSQETWAGDTQYF. The DNA of the CDR3 is TGCGCCAGCAGCCAAGAGACCTGGGCCGGAGATACGCAGTATTTT.

The chain links TRBV12-5 to TRBJ2-2, with 11 bases identical to TRBD1. This CDR3 is 17 amino acids long. Germline-derived CDR1 and CDR2 are LGHNT and FRNRAP. J lost 7 bases, V lost 0 bases, and 7 bases had no gene match. The CDR3 is CASGLVWTGGLIGELFF. The CDR3 region has the DNA TGTGCTAGTGGTTTGGTATGGACAGGGGGCTTGATCGGGGAGCTGTTTTTT.

This clonotype has more than one count but fewer than ten. V gene TRBV6-5 combines with J gene TRBJ2-2, with D perhaps TRBD1 (5 bases). Trimming took 2 bases from V and 2 from J, leaving 18 bases between them. The CDR3 extends over 18 amino acids. Germline CDR1 is MNHEY and CDR2 is SVGAGI. CDR3 nucleotide sequence: TGTGCCAGCAGTTACGATGACAGATTTCACCTTAACACCGGGGAGCTGTTTTTT. It specifies CASSYDDRFHLNTGELFF.

This clonotype was picked up a small number of times. The V gene is TRBV14, the J gene TRBJ1-1, with D uncertain. The V end was cut by 1 base, the J end by 3 bases, with 12 bases between. Per germline, CDR1 SGHDN and CDR2 FVKESK. This CDR3 comprises 15 residues. The CDR3 here is CASSQATRLYTEAFF. Here the CDR3 DNA reads TGTGCCAGCAGCCAAGCTACCAGATTGTACACTGAAGCTTTCTTT. Combining the CDR3 with reference TRBV14 and TRBJ1-1 gives the whole variable domain EAGVTQFPSHSVIEKGQTVTLRCDPISGHDNLYWYRRVMGKEIKFLLHFVKESKQDESGMPNNRFLAERTGGTYSTLKVQPAELEDSGVYFCASSQATRLYTEAFFGQGTRLTVV.

The CDR3 region is CASSHRTGRNTF. As DNA, the CDR3 is TGCGCCAGCAGCCATAGGACAGGTAGAAACACCTTC. The chain has TRBV4-3 and TRBJ1-2; 7 bases agree with TRBD1. The germline gives CDR1 LGHNA, CDR2 YSLEER. CDR3 length: 12 residues. The V segment lost 3 bases and the J segment 12 bases; nucleotides outside the gene matches: 7.

The chain carries TRBV12-3 or TRBV12-4 and TRBJ2-5, with D possibly being TRBD1 or TRBD2 (5 bases each). The CDR3 extends over 14 amino acids. Trimming left V 1 base short and J 5 bases short, with 11 bases between. The CDR3 DNA reads TGTGCCAGCAGTTTAGGGGGGTCTGGGGAGACCCAGTACTTC. Translating gives CASSLGGSGETQYF.

This clonotype came up a few times. This rearrangement joins TRBV12-3 or TRBV12-4 to TRBJ2-1; TRBD2 matches 12 bases. The CDR3 extends over 14 amino acids. The V gene end was trimmed by 6 bases and the J gene end by 5 bases; junction bases not matched to a gene: 2. CDR3 sequence reads: CASRSSGRDNEQFF. In nucleotides, the CDR3 is TGTGCCAGCAGGTCTAGCGGGAGGGACAATGAGCAGTTCTTC.

This clonotype was recorded many times. J is TRBJ2-1 and V is TRBV7-9; 12 bases are a match to TRBD2. The CDR3 has 17 amino acids. V was pared by 5 bases and J by 7 bases, with 12 bases of the junction left unmatched. The V gene's germline CDR1 is SEHNR and CDR2 FQNEAQ (reference sequence). In nucleotides, the CDR3 is TGTGCCAGCAGCCCCCTGCTAGCGGGAGGGCCGAGAAATGAGCAGTTCTTC. Encoded protein: CASSPLLAGGPRNEQFF. Drawing the rest from reference TRBV7-9 and TRBJ2-1, the complete variable domain is DTGVSQNPRHKITKRGQNVTFRCDPISEHNRLYWYRQTLGQGPEFLTYFQNEAQLEKSRLLSDRFSAERPKGSFSTLEIQRTEQGDSAMYLCASSPLLAGGPRNEQFFGPGTRLTVL.

This clonotype came up a few times. The chain couples TRBV7-2 to TRBJ2-7, with D hard to call. This CDR3 is 15 amino acids long. Germline assignment: CDR1 SGHTA and CDR2 FQGNSA. CDR3 region: CASSFTLSVSHEQYV. The CDR3, as DNA: TGTGCCAGCAGCTTCACCCTCAGCGTCTCCCACGAGCAGTACGTC.

The V and J genes are TRBV20-1 and TRBJ1-5, with D perhaps TRBD1 (5 bases). Trimming took 6 bases from V and 4 from J, leaving 19 bases between them. This CDR3 contains 15 residues. CDR1 and CDR2 from the germline V gene are DFQATT and SNEGSKA (reference sequence). The CDR3: CSANTGTAGNQPQHF. The CDR3 DNA is TGCAGTGCCAATACCGGGACGGCGGGGAATCAGCCCCAGCATTTT.

There are a few counts of this clonotype. V gene TRBV29-1 combines with J gene TRBJ2-2, with D perhaps matching TRBD1 (5 bases). The CDR3 is 15 residues long. The germline gives CDR1 SQVTM, CDR2 ANQGSEA. The V and J ends lost 4 bases and 0 bases respectively, with 12 bases between them. The CDR3 protein is CSVGGSTANTGELFF. CDR3 in DNA: TGCAGCGTTGGGGGCAGCACCGCGAACACCGGGGAGCTGTTTTTT.

For this clonotype: The conserved phenylalanine or tryptophan normally closing the CDR3 is absent here, so this likely arose from a read error. The CDR3 here is CSASLAGSSYNEQFL. The CDR3 DNA is TGCAGTGCTAGCCTAGCGGGGAGCTCCTACAATGAGCAGTTCTTG. The rearrangement joins TRBV20-1 to TRBJ2-1, with 9 positions matching TRBD2. The CDR3 runs 15 residues. Looked up from germline, CDR1 is DFQATT and CDR2 is SNEGSKA (reference sequence). Trimming took 3 bases from V and 0 from J; bases not matched to a gene: 3.